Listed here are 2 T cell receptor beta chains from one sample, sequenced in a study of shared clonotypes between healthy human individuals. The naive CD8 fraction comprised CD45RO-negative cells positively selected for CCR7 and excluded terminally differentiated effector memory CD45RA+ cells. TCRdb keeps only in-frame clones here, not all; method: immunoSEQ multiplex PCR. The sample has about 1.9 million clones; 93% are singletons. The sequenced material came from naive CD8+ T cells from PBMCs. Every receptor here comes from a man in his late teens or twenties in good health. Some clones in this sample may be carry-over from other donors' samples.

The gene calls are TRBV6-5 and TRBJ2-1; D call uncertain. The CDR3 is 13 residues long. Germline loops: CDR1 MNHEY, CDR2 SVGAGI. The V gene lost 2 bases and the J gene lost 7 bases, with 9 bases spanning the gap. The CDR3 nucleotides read TGTGCCAGCAGTTACGCAGTCCAAAATGAGCAGTTCTTC. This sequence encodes CASSYAVQNEQFF.

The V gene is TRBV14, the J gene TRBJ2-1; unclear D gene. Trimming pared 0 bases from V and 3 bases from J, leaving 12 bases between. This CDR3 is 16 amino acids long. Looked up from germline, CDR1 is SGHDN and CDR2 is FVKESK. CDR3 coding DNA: TGTGCCAGCAGCCAAGAGGCCTTATGGAGCTACAATGAGCAGTTCTTC. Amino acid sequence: CASSQEALWSYNEQFF.